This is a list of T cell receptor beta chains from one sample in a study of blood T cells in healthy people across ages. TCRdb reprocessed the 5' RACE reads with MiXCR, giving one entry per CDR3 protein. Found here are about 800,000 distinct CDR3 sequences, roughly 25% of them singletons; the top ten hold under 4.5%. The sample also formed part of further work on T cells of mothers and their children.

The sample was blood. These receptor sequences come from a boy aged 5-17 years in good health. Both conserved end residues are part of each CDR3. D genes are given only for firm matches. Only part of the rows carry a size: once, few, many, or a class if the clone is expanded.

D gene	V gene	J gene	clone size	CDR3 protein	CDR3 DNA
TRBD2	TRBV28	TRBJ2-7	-	CASSSRLAGGPYEQCF	TGTGCCAGCAGTTCCCGACTAGCGGGAGGACCTTACGAGCAGTGCTTC
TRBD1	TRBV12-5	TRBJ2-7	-	CASGLPPTGARDEQYF	TGTGCTAGTGGTTTGCCTCCGACAGGGGCGCGGGACGAGCAGTACTTC
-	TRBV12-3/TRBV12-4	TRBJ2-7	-	CASSPPYGGSYEQYF	TGTGCCAGCAGCCCCCCGTACGGGGGATCCTACGAGCAGTACTTC
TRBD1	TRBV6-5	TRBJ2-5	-	CASSMTGGAGETQYF	TGTGCCAGCAGTATGACAGGGGGCGCGGGAGAGACCCAGTACTTC
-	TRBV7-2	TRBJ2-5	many	CASSSPESPRGTQYF	TGTGCCAGCAGCTCTCCGGAGTCCCCAAGAGGGACCCAGTACTTC
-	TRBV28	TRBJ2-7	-	CAIGDDEQYF	TGTGCCATAGGGGATGACGAGCAGTACTTC
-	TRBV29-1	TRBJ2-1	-	CSVPPELASYNEQFF	TGCAGCGTCCCCCCGGAACTCGCTTCATACAATGAGCAGTTCTTC
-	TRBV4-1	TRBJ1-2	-	CASGDSYGYTF	TGCGCCAGCGGTGACTCCTATGGCTACACCTTC
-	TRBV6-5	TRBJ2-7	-	CASRRQASYEQYF	TGTGCCAGCAGACGACAGGCCTCCTACGAGCAGTACTTC
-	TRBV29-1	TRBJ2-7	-	CSVLLVRPTGEQYF	TGCAGCGTTCTGTTGGTCAGACCTACGGGCGAGCAGTACTTC
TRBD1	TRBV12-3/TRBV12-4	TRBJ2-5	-	CASSSLATGETQYF	TGTGCCAGCAGTTCCCTCGCGACAGGGGAGACCCAGTACTTC
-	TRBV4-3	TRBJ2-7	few	CASSQDTGHGTYEQYF	TGCGCCAGCAGCCAAGATACGGGACACGGAACCTACGAGCAGTACTTC
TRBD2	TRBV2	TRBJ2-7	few	CASSEGSDVAGDSYEQYF	TGTGCCAGCAGTGAAGGCTCGGACGTAGCGGGGGACTCTTACGAGCAGTACTTC
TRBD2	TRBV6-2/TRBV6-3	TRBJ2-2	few	CASSLHRGSGRINTGELFF	TGTGCCAGCAGCTTACATAGAGGTAGCGGGAGAATAAACACCGGGGAGCTGTTTTTT
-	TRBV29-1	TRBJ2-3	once	CSVPNESGSTQYF	TGCAGCGTCCCTAATGAGAGCGGAAGTACGCAGTATTTT
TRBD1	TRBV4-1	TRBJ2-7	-	CASSPRDSEHEQYF	TGCGCCAGCAGCCCACGGGACAGCGAGCACGAGCAGTACTTC
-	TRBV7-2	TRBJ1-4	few	CASSRAASSAEKLFF	TGTGCCAGCAGCCGCGCGGCTTCGAGTGCCGAAAAACTGTTTTTT
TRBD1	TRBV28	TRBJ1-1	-	CASSTQGAGNWHEAFF	TGTGCCAGCAGCACGCAGGGGGCCGGGAATTGGCATGAAGCTTTCTTT
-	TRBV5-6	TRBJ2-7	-	CASSLVVRAYEQYF	TGTGCCAGCAGCTTAGTGGTCAGGGCGTACGAGCAGTACTTC
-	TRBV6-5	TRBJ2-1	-	CASSIFQGSYNEQFF	TGTGCCAGCAGCATATTTCAGGGATCCTACAATGAGCAGTTCTTC
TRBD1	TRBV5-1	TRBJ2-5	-	CASSFVQGQETQYF	TGCGCCAGCAGCTTCGTACAGGGGCAAGAGACCCAGTACTTC
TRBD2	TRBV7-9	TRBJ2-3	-	CAGSFGLAGPREDTQYF	TGTGCCGGCAGCTTCGGACTAGCGGGACCACGGGAAGATACGCAGTATTTT
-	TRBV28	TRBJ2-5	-	CARSLKLLGETQYF	TGTGCCCGCAGTTTAAAACTCCTTGGGGAGACCCAGTACTTC
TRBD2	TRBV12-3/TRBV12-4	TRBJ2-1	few	CASSLKRVAGLTYNEQFF	TGTGCCAGCAGTTTGAAGAGAGTAGCGGGGCTTACCTACAATGAGCAGTTCTTC